This TCR beta chain was documented in a study of PD-L1 blockade in urothelial cancer. The time point here: peripheral blood 6 weeks after treatment start. Profiled with immunoSEQ multiplex PCR; TCRdb holds only in-frame clones, not every one. Here the sample spans some 120,000 clones, approximately 90% being singletons. CDR1 and CDR2 from the germline V gene are MGHRA and YSYEKL. V shed 4 bases and J 2 bases; nucleotides not matched to a gene: 6. This CDR3 comprises 15 residues. The chain recombines TRBV4-1 with TRBJ2-3; 7 bases align to TRBD1. This clonotype was obtained from a man between 60 and 75 years old with urothelial cancer. Source: PBMCs, taken around atezolizumab (anti-PD-L1) treatment. The CDR3 nucleotides are TGCGCCAGCAGCCCGGGGACAGCTAACACAGATACGCAGTATTTT. Its protein product is CASSPGTANTDTQYF.